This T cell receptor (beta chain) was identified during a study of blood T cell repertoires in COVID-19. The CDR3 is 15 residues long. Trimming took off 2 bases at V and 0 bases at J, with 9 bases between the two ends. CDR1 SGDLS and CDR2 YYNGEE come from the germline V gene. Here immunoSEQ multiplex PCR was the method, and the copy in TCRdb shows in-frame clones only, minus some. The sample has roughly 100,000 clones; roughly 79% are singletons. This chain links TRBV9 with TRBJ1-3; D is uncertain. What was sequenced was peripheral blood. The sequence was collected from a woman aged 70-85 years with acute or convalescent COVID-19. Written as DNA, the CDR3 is TGTGCCAGCAGCGTGCTCCCAGGCTCTGGAAACACCATATATTTT. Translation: CASSVLPGSGNTIYF.